These T cell receptor beta chains were read from a single sample in a study of cytomegalovirus exposure and HLA in healthy donors. TCRdb keeps only in-frame clones here, not all; method: immunoSEQ multiplex PCR. The data contain around 61,000 clones, just under 85% of them singletons. The sample consisted of PBMCs. Source of these receptors: a man aged 40-49 years in good health and CMV-seronegative. Each CDR3 is given with its conserved first and last residue. Each record gives: V gene, J gene, D gene, clone size, CDR3 DNA, CDR3 protein. The D gene is left open where the match is weak. Expanded clones get a size class; other rows say once, few or many, or leave the size out.

TRBV14	TRBJ1-6	NA	NA	TGTGCCAGCAGCCAAACAGGGAATTCACCCCTCCACTTT	CASSQTGNSPLHF
TRBV5-1	TRBJ1-3	NA	NA	TGCGCCAGCAGCCCCCTGCAGGGGACTGGAAACACCATATATTTT	CASSPLQGTGNTIYF
TRBV11-3	TRBJ2-7	TRBD1	NA	TGTGCCAGCAGCTGGGGGACAGACTACGAGCAGTACTTC	CASSWGTDYEQYF
TRBV5-6	TRBJ1-5	NA	NA	TGTGCCAGCAGCGCAGGGCCACTTAGCAATCAGCCCCAGCATTTT	CASSAGPLSNQPQHF
TRBV4-2	TRBJ2-1	NA	NA	TGTGCCAGCAGCCAACAGTTGATGGGGGGGGGCCTTTTTCATGAGCAGTTCTTC	CASSQQLMGGGLFHEQFF
TRBV7-9	TRBJ1-5	TRBD1	once	TGTGCCAGCAGCAAACAGGGGGTTCTCGGCAATCAGCCCCAGCATTTT	CASSKQGVLGNQPQHF
TRBV2	TRBJ1-5	NA	NA	TGTGCCAGCAGTGAAGACAGGATATACAATCAGCCCCAGCATTTT	CASSEDRIYNQPQHF
TRBV28	TRBJ2-5	TRBD1	NA	TGTGCCAGCGCGACAGGGTTCAGGGAGACCCAGTACTTC	CASATGFRETQYF
TRBV14	TRBJ1-2	NA	NA	TGTGCCAGCAGCCCCTTCGGACAGAGACTCTATGGCTACACCTTC	CASSPFGQRLYGYTF
TRBV19	TRBJ1-1	TRBD1	once	TGTGCCAGTAGTATTCAGGGGGCTCGGACTGAAGCTTTCTTT	CASSIQGARTEAFF
TRBV6-5	TRBJ2-3	NA	NA	TGTGCGACCTCTCTAGACGCCGAGTTTACGCAGTATTTT	CATSLDAEFTQYF
TRBV25-1	TRBJ2-2	NA	NA	TGTGCCAGCAGTCGCGGCGGGGAGCTGTTTTTT	CASSRGGELFF